This T cell receptor (beta chain) was captured by sequencing in a study of control samples from healthy donors and cancer patients. The method was immunoSEQ multiplex PCR; TCRdb's version includes in-frame clones alone and lacks a portion of them. The repertoire holds around 140,000 clones, with around 94% as singletons. In germline, CDR1 is SGHRS, CDR2 YFSETQ. The CDR3 is made up of 13 amino acids. The V end was cut by 0 bases, the J end by 4 bases, with 8 bases between. The sequenced sample consisted of blood. This TCR was sampled from a man aged 35 to 55 in good health. The chain couples TRBV5-1 to TRBJ2-7; possible D gene TRBD2, 5 bases. The CDR3 DNA sequence: TGCGCCAGCAGCTTGGAACGGGATTACGAGCAGTACTTC. This codes for CASSLERDYEQYF.